These 21 T cell receptor beta chains originate from one sample sequenced in a study of T cells in Graves' hyperthyroidism and ophthalmopathy. RNA transcripts provided the source from which TCR beta CDR3 regions were amplified. The TCR CDR3 first-round RT-PCR relied on the HTBI primer set. Each CDR3 protein is one row after TCRdb ran MiXCR on the multiplex PCR reads. The sample consists of approximately 400,000 distinct CDR3 sequences, about 25% of them appearing once. Sequenced: blood. These receptors were obtained from a man aged 50 to 59 with Graves' hyperthyroidism.

The sample holds a few counts of this clonotype. V and J are TRBV25-1 and TRBJ2-2; 12 bases align to TRBD2. Losses at the gene ends were 3 bases for V and 4 bases for J; bases not matched to a gene: 3. Germline-derived CDR1 and CDR2 are MGHDK and SYGVNS. The CDR3 runs to 16 residues. The CDR3 is CASSETSGSFTGELFF. CDR3 DNA: TGTGCCAGCAGTGAGACTAGCGGGAGTTTCACCGGGGAGCTGTTTTTT.

This clonotype was counted many times. This chain links TRBV30 with TRBJ1-2; no clear D gene. The CDR3 sequence is 11 residues long. Germline values: CDR1 GTSNPN, CDR2 SVGIG (reference sequence). The germline V and J ends were trimmed by 2 bases and 2 bases, with 3 bases remaining between them. CDR3 DNA: TGTGCCTGGAGTAGGAACTATGGCTACACCTTC. This translates into CAWSRNYGYTF. Full variable domain (remainder filled in from reference TRBV30 and TRBJ1-2): SQTIHQWPATLVQPVGSPLSLECTVEGTSNPNLYWYRQAAGRGLQLLFYSVGIGQISSEVPQNLSASRPQDRQFILSSKKLLLSDSGFYLCAWSRNYGYTFGSGTRLTVV.

This clonotype has a handful of counts. J is TRBJ2-2 and V is TRBV30; 12 bases line up with TRBD2. The junction had 6 bases not matched to a gene; V was cut back by 2 bases and J by 5 bases. This CDR3 is 16 amino acids long. Germline CDR1 reads GTSNPN; CDR2 reads SVGIG (reference sequence). CDR3 coding DNA: TGTGCCTGGAGTCAGGGAACTAGCGGGAGGACCGGGGAGCTGTTTTTT. Encoded protein: CAWSQGTSGRTGELFF.

This clonotype occurred a few times. The rearrangement joins TRBV20-1 to TRBJ2-1; D not resolved. The CDR3 sequence is 12 residues long. The V end was cut by 3 bases, the J end by 6 bases, with 9 bases between. Germline CDR1 is DFQATT and CDR2 is SNEGSKA (reference sequence). The CDR3 reads CSASRLSNEQFF. The CDR3 region has the DNA TGCAGTGCTAGTAGACTCTCCAATGAGCAGTTCTTC.

The chain carries TRBV28 and TRBJ2-6; perhaps TRBD1 as D (5 bases). This CDR3 has 15 amino acids. Trimming removed 6 bases at V and 4 bases at J, with 13 bases between. Germline V CDR1 and CDR2: MDHEN, SYDVKM. The CDR3 DNA is TGTGCCAGCAGACCAGGGTCGACGGGGGCCAACGTCCTGACTTTC. It specifies CASRPGSTGANVLTF.

The rearrangement uses TRBV3-1 and TRBJ1-3, with D hard to call. Germline CDR1 LGHDT, CDR2 YNNKEL (reference sequence). The V end lost 5 bases, the J end lost 3 bases, and 14 bases lay between the germline ends. This CDR3 has 15 amino acids. The CDR3 DNA is TGTGCCAGCAGCTACCCTAGGACCGATGGAAACACCATATATTTT. It codes for CASSYPRTDGNTIYF.

The sample holds a few counts of this clonotype. The chain couples TRBV6-2 or TRBV6-3 to TRBJ2-2; 10 positions match TRBD2. Germline assignment: CDR1 MNHEY and CDR2 SVGEGT. J was trimmed by 6 bases and V by 0 bases; bases with no gene match: 4. The CDR3 is 16 residues long. The CDR3 is CASSYSWLAGAGELFF. The CDR3 coding sequence is TGTGCCAGCAGTTACTCTTGGCTAGCGGGAGCCGGGGAGCTGTTTTTT.

There are many counts of this clonotype. The chain joins TRBV20-1 to TRBJ1-1, with D possibly being TRBD1 (5 bases). There are 12 residues in the CDR3. The ends were cut back, 6 bases at V and 2 bases at J, with 10 bases in the middle. Germline V CDR1 and CDR2: DFQATT, SNEGSKA (reference sequence). The CDR3 region is CSARQLNTEAFF. In DNA form, the CDR3 reads TGCAGTGCCAGACAGCTTAACACTGAAGCTTTCTTT.

The chain couples TRBV6-2 or TRBV6-3 to TRBJ1-5; no definite D call. The CDR3 runs 15 residues. With 6 bases removed from V and 0 bases from J, the gap between germline ends came to 12 bases. Germline values: CDR1 MNHEY, CDR2 SVGEGT. CDR3: CASRQTPDSNQPQHF. CDR3 in DNA: TGTGCCAGCAGACAGACACCTGATAGCAATCAGCCCCAGCATTTT.

This clonotype appeared a few times. The genes are TRBV20-1 and TRBJ1-5, with D possibly TRBD1 on 6 matching bases. Deletions cut 3 bases from V and 0 bases from J, with 18 bases between. Per germline, CDR1 DFQATT and CDR2 SNEGSKA (reference sequence). The CDR3 runs 17 residues. CDR3 nucleotide sequence: TGCAGTGCTAGCAGTGATACAGGGAGGTATAGCAATCAGCCCCAGCATTTT. As protein: CSASSDTGRYSNQPQHF.

The table lists this clonotype with a few counts. This chain uses TRBV28 with TRBJ2-2; D unresolved. Germline V CDR1 and CDR2: MDHEN, SYDVKM. Trimming cost V 6 bases and J 16 bases, with 18 bases left between them. CDR3 length equals 12 residues. Here the CDR3 DNA reads TGTGCCAGCAGAACGGACGGCTCCGCGCGGTTTTTT. It translates to CASRTDGSARFF.

This chain joins TRBV29-1 and TRBJ2-3; the match to TRBD2 covers 10 bases. The CDR3 runs to 14 residues. Trimming at V came to 4 bases and at J to 2 bases, leaving 3 bases not matched to a gene. Germline V lookup: CDR1 SQVTM, CDR2 ANQGSEA. This CDR3 is CSVVGTSDTDTQYF. CDR3 nucleotide sequence: TGCAGCGTTGTGGGGACTAGCGACACAGATACGCAGTATTTT.

This clonotype was seen many times. This chain connects TRBV2 to TRBJ2-1, with a tentative D call TRBD2 (5 bases). Germline CDR1 SNHLY, CDR2 FYNNEI. The CDR3 length is 13 residues. V gave up 5 bases and J gave up 9 bases, with 14 bases separating them. The CDR3 DNA reads TGTGCCAGCAGTATAACTCGGGGAGTTGAGCAGTTCTTC. Protein sequence: CASSITRGVEQFF.

This clonotype is a singleton in its sample. A clone one base away is much larger, so this may be a read error. The rearrangement uses TRBV29-1 and TRBJ2-3, with a weak D call TRBD1 (6 bases). The ends were cut back, 0 bases at V and 4 bases at J, with 17 bases in the middle. The V gene's germline CDR1 is SQVTM and CDR2 ANQGSEA. The CDR3 extends over 16 amino acids. This CDR3 is CSVEDWRSGGADTQYF. CDR3 DNA: TGCAGCGTTGAAGATTGGAGGAGTGGGGGCGCAGATACGCAGTATTTT.

The rearrangement joins TRBV19 to TRBJ1-1; D remains unclear. Trimming stripped 2 bases from V and 1 base from J, with 8 bases between. The CDR3 contains 14 residues. CDR1 LNHDA and CDR2 SQIVND come from the germline V gene (reference sequence). CDR3 in amino acids: CASSIKVSNTEAFF. The DNA of the CDR3 is TGTGCCAGTAGTATAAAAGTCTCGAACACTGAAGCTTTCTTT.

The table lists this clonotype with many counts. V and J are TRBV6-1 and TRBJ2-7; D is uncertain. The CDR3 runs 12 residues. Germline lookup yields CDR1 MNHNS and CDR2 SASEGT. Trimming removed 6 bases at V and 6 bases at J, with 12 bases between. The CDR3: CASRAEVGEQYF. Here the CDR3 DNA reads TGTGCCAGCAGGGCAGAGGTAGGCGAGCAGTACTTC.

This rearrangement joins TRBV12-3 or TRBV12-4 to TRBJ1-4; D is undetermined. V was shortened by 3 bases and J by 1 base, with 9 bases between the two germline ends. The CDR3 length is 15 residues. The CDR3 DNA is TGTGCCAGCAGTTTGAGGGCCGTAACTAATGAAAAACTGTTTTTT. Translating it yields CASSLRAVTNEKLFF.

Of note for this clonotype: A much larger clone lies one base from this, so it may be a read error. This rearrangement joins TRBV12-3 or TRBV12-4 to TRBJ2-1; D is possibly TRBD1 or TRBD2 (5 bases each). V was shortened by 5 bases and J by 8 bases, with 10 bases between the two germline ends. The CDR3 runs to 12 residues. The CDR3 region is CASSLGTDEQFF. CDR3 DNA: TGTGCCAGCAGTCTCGGGACGGATGAGCAGTTCTTC.

Only one count was recorded for this clonotype. One base away lies a much larger clone, so this may be a sequencing read error. The chain carries TRBV12-3 or TRBV12-4 and TRBJ2-1; 9 bases line up with TRBD2. The CDR3 is made up of 18 amino acids. The CDR3 DNA sequence: TGTGCCAGCTCAGGGTCGGGGGGTTGGCGGGAGGGCCCCAATGAGCAGCTCTTC. Protein: CASSGSGGWREGPNEQLF.

In its sample, this clonotype was seen a few times. The rearrangement joins TRBV11-1 to TRBJ1-1; 8 bases agree with TRBD1. This CDR3 has 14 residues. CDR1 and CDR2 from the germline V gene are SGHAT and FQDESV (reference sequence). The V segment lost 1 base and the J segment 5 bases; nucleotides outside the gene matches: 3. The CDR3 DNA follows: TGTGCCAGCAGCTTAGTCAGGGGGCGGACTGAAGCTTTCTTT. Protein product: CASSLVRGRTEAFF.

The rearrangement joins TRBV24-1 to TRBJ1-1, with 7 bases aligning to TRBD1. The CDR3 is 16 amino acids. Unmatched junction bases numbered 12, after V lost 2 bases and J lost 7 bases. CDR1 and CDR2 from the germline V gene are KGHDR and SFDVKD. The CDR3 loop reads CATSDSTSTGPNEAFF. DNA for the CDR3: TGTGCCACCAGTGATTCCACTTCGACAGGGCCGAATGAAGCTTTCTTT.